A selection of T cell receptor beta chains follows, all from one sample in a study of blood T cell repertoires in COVID-19. Using immunoSEQ multiplex PCR, the repertoire was profiled, and TCRdb retains in-frame clones only, with some absent. The data show approximately 260,000 clones, about four fifths seen once. Material for sequencing was PBMCs or T cells enriched from blood (not recorded which). All receptors derive from a middle-aged man who had recovered from COVID-19. CDR3s include the opening cysteine and the closing phenylalanine or tryptophan. Expanded clones are given a class, and other clones once, few, many or no size at all.

CDR3: CSAPYRETQYF
V: TRBV20-1
J: TRBJ2-5
size: NA

CDR3: CASSIGTSAGTQYF
V: TRBV5-1
J: TRBJ2-3
size: NA

CDR3: CASSKLGHGEQFF
V: TRBV10-1
J: TRBJ2-1
size: NA

CDR3: CASSGTTGREQYF
V: TRBV9
J: TRBJ2-7
size: NA

CDR3: CASSPGGSSYNSPLHF
V: TRBV18
J: TRBJ1-6
size: once

CDR3: CASSRSSGNEQFF
V: TRBV7-7
J: TRBJ2-1
size: NA

CDR3: CASSEGQSYYEQYF
V: TRBV6-1
J: TRBJ2-7
size: NA

CDR3: CASSLRLSGYTF
V: TRBV5-6
J: TRBJ1-2
size: NA

CDR3: CASSLGGAGGAQETQYF
V: TRBV7-9
J: TRBJ2-5
size: NA

CDR3: CASTLGAGWSDTQYF
V: TRBV7-3
J: TRBJ2-3
size: many

CDR3: CASSEWDRGYNEQFF
V: TRBV2
J: TRBJ2-1
size: once

CDR3: CASSLGPEDNEQFF
V: TRBV5-1
J: TRBJ2-1
size: NA

CDR3: CASSPRTGGIGYTEAFF
V: TRBV11-2
J: TRBJ1-1
size: NA

CDR3: CSAWTGGNYGYTF
V: TRBV29-1
J: TRBJ1-2
size: NA

CDR3: CASSADRNSPLHF
V: TRBV7-3
J: TRBJ1-6
size: once

CDR3: CASSVTGDGGNTIYF
V: TRBV9
J: TRBJ1-3
size: NA

CDR3: CASSSQGRGVQETQYF
V: TRBV5-4
J: TRBJ2-5
size: NA

CDR3: CASSPAGQGTGELFF
V: TRBV18
J: TRBJ2-2
size: NA

CDR3: CASSVDQIQERSYNEQFF
V: TRBV9
J: TRBJ2-1
size: NA

CDR3: CASSEDGRGDTIYF
V: TRBV9
J: TRBJ1-3
size: NA

CDR3: CASSPEANSGNTIYF
V: TRBV7-2
J: TRBJ1-3
size: few

CDR3: CASSVGTGLIHEQFF
V: TRBV3-1/TRBV3-2
J: TRBJ2-1
size: NA

CDR3: CASSQPTSGRQETQYF
V: TRBV4-1
J: TRBJ2-5
size: NA

CDR3: CASSPARDPIPGYTF
V: TRBV5-1
J: TRBJ1-2
size: NA

CDR3: CASSGGGQEIYEQYF
V: TRBV5-1
J: TRBJ2-7
size: NA

CDR3: CASSSAGGLNTGELFF
V: TRBV7-3
J: TRBJ2-2
size: NA

CDR3: CASRTQWRNGYTF
V: TRBV2
J: TRBJ1-2
size: NA

CDR3: CASSLNSRPDTQYF
V: TRBV7-3
J: TRBJ2-3
size: NA

CDR3: CASSYSVQRERYEQFF
V: TRBV6-5
J: TRBJ2-1
size: few

CDR3: CAISDLIRGAFF
V: TRBV10-3
J: TRBJ1-1
size: NA

CDR3: CASSPMGPSTDTQYF
V: TRBV5-1
J: TRBJ2-3
size: NA

CDR3: CSGAVVGAEAFF
V: TRBV29-1
J: TRBJ1-1
size: NA

CDR3: CASSLAGSNTEAFF
V: TRBV5-1
J: TRBJ1-1
size: NA

CDR3: CASRSGEGEKLFF
V: TRBV2
J: TRBJ1-4
size: NA

CDR3: CASSRPNRGLSSWGYTF
V: TRBV7-9
J: TRBJ1-2
size: NA

CDR3: CASSARAGDFYGYTF
V: TRBV7-6
J: TRBJ1-2
size: NA

CDR3: CASSLVISGANVLTF
V: TRBV5-8
J: TRBJ2-6
size: few

CDR3: CASSQGGTEAFF
V: TRBV6-5
J: TRBJ1-1
size: once

CDR3: CASSSQLNHVLEGTQYF
V: TRBV18
J: TRBJ2-5
size: NA

CDR3: CASSVGQGAESPLHF
V: TRBV9
J: TRBJ1-6
size: NA

CDR3: CASGPVQGIQETQYF
V: TRBV5-1
J: TRBJ2-5
size: once

CDR3: CAISEDRGYEKLFF
V: TRBV10-3
J: TRBJ1-4
size: once

CDR3: CASGLSTGSQPQHF
V: TRBV12-5
J: TRBJ1-5
size: NA

CDR3: CASSPLRAGELFF
V: TRBV6-5
J: TRBJ2-2
size: NA

CDR3: CASSQEESGGNEQFF
V: TRBV3-1/TRBV3-2
J: TRBJ2-1
size: NA

CDR3: CATSRDLGGEAFF
V: TRBV15
J: TRBJ1-1
size: NA

CDR3: CASRAVGGLTDTQYF
V: TRBV11-2
J: TRBJ2-3
size: NA

CDR3: CATSSQRDNQPQHF
V: TRBV15
J: TRBJ1-5
size: NA

CDR3: CSATTSNTIYF
V: TRBV20-1
J: TRBJ1-3
size: few

CDR3: CASSSGQGTTEAFF
V: TRBV5-4
J: TRBJ1-1
size: NA

CDR3: CASSSTTGRNTEAFF
V: TRBV5-1
J: TRBJ1-1
size: NA

CDR3: CASRDGGAGETQYF
V: TRBV5-1
J: TRBJ2-5
size: few

CDR3: CASSRRPPGAGANTGELFF
V: TRBV19
J: TRBJ2-2
size: few

CDR3: CASRPSGSDEQYF
V: TRBV6-5
J: TRBJ2-7
size: NA

CDR3: CASSLGERPDTDTQYF
V: TRBV7-2
J: TRBJ2-3
size: NA

CDR3: CASSLQGMNTEAFF
V: TRBV5-6
J: TRBJ1-1
size: once

CDR3: CASNGLAGGTGELFF
V: TRBV13
J: TRBJ2-2
size: NA

CDR3: CASKLRNREREQYF
V: TRBV27
J: TRBJ2-7
size: NA

CDR3: CASSLASGGALGEQFF
V: TRBV7-8
J: TRBJ2-1
size: NA